These 8 T cell receptor beta chains were all obtained from the same sample, sequenced in a study of OX40 agonist ivuxolimab in advanced cancers. Sequenced by immunoSEQ multiplex PCR; TCRdb stores in-frame clones only, minus some. This sample yields some 66,000 clones, of which about three quarters are seen a single time; around 1.6% belongs to the top ten. Sequenced here: CD4+ or CD8+ T cells sorted from blood, sampled in a trial of the OX40 agonist ivuxolimab. These receptor sequences come from an adult with an advanced solid tumor such as melanoma, head and neck, liver or kidney cancer.

J is TRBJ2-7 and V is TRBV7-9; 7 bases line up with TRBD2. The germline V gene encodes CDR1 SEHNR and CDR2 FQNEAQ (reference sequence). The CDR3 sequence is 16 residues long. V was clipped by 1 base and J by 2 bases; unmatched bases: 8. CDR3 nucleotides: TGTGCCAGCAGCTTAGGGGTCTTTGGGGGGGCCTACGAGCAGTACTTC. Protein product: CASSLGVFGGAYEQYF.

The chain links TRBV7-6 to TRBJ2-5; a possible D gene is TRBD2 (6 bases). CDR3 length: 16 amino acids. The germline CDR1 and CDR2 sequences are SGHVS and FNYEAQ. Trimming stripped 1 base from V and 2 bases from J, with 14 bases between. CDR3 region: CASSLGTIGTQETQYF. The DNA of the CDR3 is TGTGCCAGCAGCTTAGGGACCATCGGGACTCAAGAGACCCAGTACTTC.

The chain carries TRBV7-9 and TRBJ2-3, with 11 bases matching TRBD2. CDR1 SEHNR and CDR2 FQNEAQ come from the germline V gene (reference sequence). The V gene end was trimmed by 3 bases and the J gene end by 3 bases; junction bases not matched to a gene: 2. The CDR3 runs to 15 residues. The CDR3 sequence: CASSFGLAGTDTQYF. The CDR3 DNA reads as TGTGCCAGCAGCTTCGGACTAGCGGGTACAGATACGCAGTATTTT.

The V and J genes are TRBV28 and TRBJ2-7; TRBD2 aligns across 12 bases. This CDR3 has 16 residues. The germline gives CDR1 MDHEN, CDR2 SYDVKM. With 1 base clipped from V and 4 bases from J, the junction kept 5 bases outside the gene matches. CDR3 sequence: CASSLFGTSGRYEQYF. CDR3 in DNA: TGTGCCAGCAGTTTATTTGGGACTAGCGGGCGTTACGAGCAGTACTTC.

The rearrangement joins TRBV4-1 to TRBJ2-2; 8 bases are a match to TRBD1. CDR1 and CDR2 (germline): MGHRA, YSYEKL. J lost 5 bases, V lost 2 bases, and 7 bases had no gene match. The CDR3 runs 16 residues. As DNA, the CDR3 is TGCGCCAGCAGCCAACTCCGGGACAGGCGAACCGGGGAGCTGTTTTTT. Translated, it gives CASSQLRDRRTGELFF.

This clone showed up just once. The genes are TRBV6-6 and TRBJ2-7; perhaps TRBD1 as D (6 bases). In germline, CDR1 is MNHNY, CDR2 SVGAGI (reference sequence). This CDR3 comprises 14 residues. Trimming removed 5 bases from V and 0 bases from J, with 11 bases in between. CDR3 amino acids: CASSRTASSYEQYF. In DNA, the CDR3 is TGTGCCAGCAGTAGGACAGCCAGCTCCTACGAGCAGTACTTC.

This clone was recorded a few times. The chain is built from TRBV5-8 and TRBJ2-5; TRBD1 matches 8 bases. Trimming removed 4 bases from V and 5 bases from J; junction bases left unmatched: 10. The V gene's germline CDR1 is SGHTS and CDR2 YDEGEE. The CDR3 spans 15 residues. Here the CDR3 DNA reads TGTGCCAGCAGCCAAGGACAGGGCGTCGGGGAGACCCAGTACTTC. Translating it yields CASSQGQGVGETQYF.

V is TRBV29-1 and J is TRBJ1-1; D is uncertain. The CDR3 contains 13 residues. Deletions cut 4 bases from V and 1 base from J, with 10 bases between. Germline V gives CDR1 SQVTM, CDR2 ANQGSEA. CDR3 sequence: CSVVGQSNTEAFF. The CDR3 nucleotides are TGCAGCGTTGTAGGGCAGTCGAACACTGAAGCTTTCTTT.